This T cell receptor (beta chain) comes out of a study of cytomegalovirus exposure and HLA in healthy donors. Germline trimming cut 5 bases from V and 2 bases from J; bases unmatched to any gene: 5. The germline V gene encodes CDR1 MNHEY and CDR2 SVGAGI. The CDR3 has 14 amino acids. PCR was performed using 60 Vbeta and 13 Jbeta primers. The protocol was immunoSEQ multiplex PCR, while the TCRdb copy is restricted to in-frame clones and leaves out a portion. In the table there are 150,000 to 200,000 clones, approximately 85% of which are singletons. Turning to this clone: Its antigen is undetermined.

General study points: An analysis done earlier found most TCR beta V segments productive about 87% or about 30% of the time. There were reportedly fewer N-insertions in an Asian-associated ancestry cluster than the roughly 700-donor mean, in a later analysis.

The V gene is TRBV6-5, the J gene TRBJ2-7; 8 bases match TRBD1. This sequence originates from a man between 18 and 29 years old in good health and CMV-seronegative. Sequenced: PBMCs. The CDR3 nucleotides read TGTGCCAGCAGTCGGGGACAGGAGACCTACGAGCAGTACTTC. Encoded protein: CASSRGQETYEQYF.